Following are 30 T cell receptor beta chains from one sample sequenced in a study of T cell changes during pregnancy in multiple sclerosis. TCRdb's copy holds only in-frame clones and misses some; the assay was immunoSEQ multiplex PCR. The top ten hold 2.5% of the sample, which has around 78,000 clones, around 93% seen once. This sample comprised peripheral blood, obtained in the second trimester of pregnancy. Source of these receptors: a female donor with multiple sclerosis, enrolled in a pregnancy study.

This chain connects TRBV7-8 to TRBJ2-1; TRBD2 matches at 8 bases. The junction had 12 bases not matched to a gene; V was cut back by 1 base and J by 7 bases. Germline V gene sequence: CDR1 SGHVS, CDR2 FQNEAQ. This CDR3 comprises 17 residues. CDR3 in amino acids: CASSLVLKRGLANEQFF. CDR3 nucleotide sequence: TGTGCCAGCAGCTTAGTTCTGAAGCGGGGGCTCGCGAATGAGCAGTTCTTC.

The rearrangement links TRBV6-5 to TRBJ2-7; 9 nucleotides agree with TRBD1. CDR3 length: 15 amino acids. Germline V lookup: CDR1 MNHEY, CDR2 SVGAGI. V shed 4 bases, J shed 3 bases, and the junction held 7 bases outside the gene matches. The CDR3 loop is CASSSRQGEIYEQYF. CDR3 DNA sequence: TGTGCCAGCAGTTCCAGACAGGGGGAAATCTACGAGCAGTACTTC.

This clone was observed a handful of times. The chain links TRBV20-1 to TRBJ1-1; D is uncertain. Germline assignment: CDR1 DFQATT and CDR2 SNEGSKA (reference sequence). V lost 6 bases to trimming and J lost 10 bases, with 15 bases between them. The CDR3 sequence is 11 residues long. Here the CDR3 reads CSAKRDIPAFF. For the CDR3, the DNA is TGCAGTGCCAAGAGGGATATCCCAGCTTTCTTT.

The chain is built from TRBV6-5 and TRBJ2-2, with 7 bases matching TRBD2. This CDR3 spans 16 amino acids. V lost 2 bases and J lost 3; bases outside the gene matches: 6. CDR1 and CDR2 (germline): MNHEY, SVGAGI. CDR3 in DNA: TGTGCCAGCAGTTACACGTCTAGCGGATACACCGGGGAGCTGTTTTTT. The encoded protein is CASSYTSSGYTGELFF.

This clone was observed a single time. The chain couples TRBV28 to TRBJ2-1; no clear D. The CDR3 runs 13 residues. From germline, CDR1 is MDHEN and CDR2 SYDVKM. The V end was cut by 5 bases, the J end by 1 base, with 6 bases between. The CDR3 loop reads CASSQVSYNEQFF. In DNA, the CDR3 is TGTGCCAGCAGTCAGGTTTCCTACAATGAGCAGTTCTTC.

The chain joins TRBV5-5 to TRBJ2-7; D call uncertain. The CDR3 loop spans 14 amino acids. V was pared by 0 bases and J by 7 bases, with 14 bases between. CDR1 is SGHKS, CDR2 YYEKEE, per germline (reference sequence). CDR3 bases: TGTGCCAGCAGCTTGGAGCACCTCTTCGGGGAGCAGTACTTC. This encodes CASSLEHLFGEQYF.

The genes are TRBV9 and TRBJ2-1; D is unresolved. Germline V gives CDR1 SGDLS, CDR2 YYNGEE. With 0 bases removed from V and 0 bases from J, the gap between germline ends came to 7 bases. CDR3 size: 15 residues. The CDR3: CASSVEEYSYNEQFF. The CDR3 DNA follows: TGTGCCAGCAGCGTAGAAGAGTACTCCTACAATGAGCAGTTCTTC. Filled out from reference TRBV9 and TRBJ2-1, the complete variable domain reads DSGVTQTPKHLITATGQRVTLRCSPRSGDLSVYWYQQSLDQGLQFLIQYYNGEERAKGNILERFSAQQFPDLHSELNLSSLELGDSALYFCASSVEEYSYNEQFFGPGTRLTVL.

The chain joins TRBV18 to TRBJ2-5; no clear D gene. The CDR3 is 13 amino acids. V was trimmed by 4 bases and J by 7 bases, leaving 13 bases between them. The germline V gene encodes CDR1 KGHSH and CDR2 LQKENI. CDR3 DNA sequence: TGTGCCAGCTCACAAGGAGCCAGCGTGACCCAGTACTTC. Its protein product is CASSQGASVTQYF.

The V and J genes are TRBV30 and TRBJ2-5, with TRBD1 as a possible D gene (5 bases). Germline V gene lookup returns CDR1 GTSNPN and CDR2 SVGIG (reference sequence). There are 13 residues in the CDR3. The germline V and J ends were trimmed by 3 bases and 7 bases, with 15 bases remaining between them. Written as DNA, the CDR3 is TGTGCCTGGAGCCTCGACAGCCGAGGGACCCAGTACTTC. Translation: CAWSLDSRGTQYF.

This chain connects TRBV28 to TRBJ2-7; TRBD2 agrees at 9 bases. The germline V gene encodes CDR1 MDHEN and CDR2 SYDVKM. After removal of 5 bases from V and 1 base from J, the junction contained 21 bases not matched to a gene. The CDR3 runs to 20 residues. In nucleotides, the CDR3 is TGTGCCAGCAGTCCACGCGGTGGGCTAGCGGGGATATCCAAGTCCTACGAGCAGTACTTC. It specifies CASSPRGGLAGISKSYEQYF.

The V and J genes are TRBV18 and TRBJ1-6; D is possibly TRBD1 (6 bases). The CDR3 contains 14 residues. Germline CDR1 and CDR2: KGHSH and LQKENI. V dropped 2 bases and J dropped 6 bases, with 8 bases sitting between them. CDR3 in DNA: TGTGCCAGCTCACCAGGGGGCCTTAATTCACCCCTCCACTTT. It specifies CASSPGGLNSPLHF.

The chain links TRBV7-9 to TRBJ2-3; a weak D match, TRBD2 (7 bases). This CDR3 is built from 15 residues. V lost 6 bases and J lost 6, with 19 bases in between. Germline V gene sequence: CDR1 SEHNR, CDR2 FQNEAQ (reference sequence). The CDR3 nucleotides read TGTGCCAGCAGTTTGTCGGGGGGCCAGTCGGATACGCAGTATTTT. Residues: CASSLSGGQSDTQYF.

Comment on this clone: Sequence at one end of the junction differs from germline and may be a read error. This chain uses TRBV6-5 with TRBJ1-1, with 9 bases matching TRBD1. The CDR3 contains 14 residues. CDR1 is MNHEY and CDR2 is SVGAGI in the germline V gene. CDR3 sequence reads: CASNYRGRGTEAFF. The DNA of the CDR3 is TGTGCCAGCAATTACAGGGGGCGAGGAACTGAAGCTTTCTTT.

The chain is built from TRBV5-1 and TRBJ2-3, with D possibly being TRBD1 (6 bases). The length of the CDR3 is 15 residues. Germline V gene lookup returns CDR1 SGHRS and CDR2 YFSETQ. V was cut by 0 bases and J by 4 bases, with 12 bases left in between. The CDR3 spells CASSLVGTPSDTQYF. CDR3 bases: TGCGCCAGCAGCTTGGTGGGGACACCTTCAGATACGCAGTATTTT. The complete variable domain, with remaining parts taken from reference TRBV5-1 and TRBJ2-3, reads KAGVTQTPRYLIKTRGQQVTLSCSPISGHRSVSWYQQTPGQGLQFLFEYFSETQRNKGNFPGRFSGRQFSNSRSEMNVSTLELGDSALYLCASSLVGTPSDTQYFGPGTRLTVL.

V usage is TRBV5-1 and J usage is TRBJ2-7; 14 positions match TRBD2. The germline CDR1 and CDR2 sequences are SGHRS and YFSETQ. With 4 bases clipped from V and 6 bases from J, the junction kept 3 bases outside the gene matches. CDR3 size: 14 residues. Here the CDR3 DNA reads TGCGCCAGCAGCCCGACTAGCGGGGGGGTCGAGCAGTACTTC. Translation: CASSPTSGGVEQYF.

CDR3 sequence reads: CASSLGGGADTQYF. The CDR3 DNA is TGTGCCAGCAGCTTAGGAGGGGGCGCCGATACGCAGTATTTT. J is TRBJ2-3 and V is TRBV11-2; 7 nucleotides line up with TRBD1. The CDR3 is 14 residues long. Trimming at V came to 1 base and at J to 6 bases, leaving 4 bases not matched to a gene. CDR1 is SGHAT and CDR2 is FQNNGV in the germline V gene.

The rearrangement joins TRBV13 to TRBJ2-1; 8 bases are a match to TRBD1. V was pared by 6 bases and J by 0 bases, with 13 bases of the junction left unmatched. The CDR3 loop spans 18 amino acids. Germline V gene lookup returns CDR1 PRHDT and CDR2 FYEKMQ (reference sequence). This CDR3 reads CASRRYYRDRSSYNEQFF. The CDR3 nucleotides read TGTGCCAGCAGGAGATACTACCGGGACAGGTCCTCCTACAATGAGCAGTTCTTC.

This rearrangement joins TRBV2 to TRBJ1-1; D remains unclear. This CDR3 is built from 16 residues. Trimming shortened V by 7 bases and J by 2 bases, and 20 bases separated the two germline ends. Per the germline V gene, CDR1 is SNHLY and CDR2 is FYNNEI. DNA for the CDR3: TGTGCCAGCATTGCCAACCGAATACGCAGTAACACTGAAGCTTTCTTT. This gives the protein CASIANRIRSNTEAFF.

The chain is built from TRBV27 and TRBJ1-5; TRBD1 matches 10 bases. V dropped 5 bases and J dropped 3; count of bases not matched to a gene: 4. This CDR3 comprises 15 residues. Germline-derived CDR1 and CDR2 are MNHEY and SMNVEV (reference sequence). The CDR3 protein is CASSRTGGVNQPQHF. The DNA for the CDR3 is TGTGCCAGCAGTCGGACAGGGGGTGTCAATCAGCCCCAGCATTTT.

CDR3 bases: TGTGCCATTCCGGGACAGGGATACTATGGCTACACCTTC. Translated, it gives CAIPGQGYYGYTF. J is TRBJ1-2 and V is TRBV10-3; 9 bases are shared with TRBD1. The CDR3 has 13 amino acids. CDR1 and CDR2 (germline): ENHRY, SYGVKD. With 9 bases clipped from V and 3 bases from J, the junction kept 5 bases outside the gene matches.

This chain connects TRBV29-1 to TRBJ1-4; D is perhaps TRBD1 (5 bases). Trimming removed 6 bases at V and 0 bases at J, with 14 bases between. Germline CDR1 SQVTM, CDR2 ANQGSEA. The CDR3 covers 15 residues. This CDR3 reads CSVGGGATTNEKLFF. CDR3 nucleotide sequence: TGCAGCGTGGGCGGAGGGGCGACAACTAATGAAAAACTGTTTTTT.

The J gene is TRBJ2-7, the V gene TRBV9; D remains unclear. CDR1 SGDLS and CDR2 YYNGEE come from the germline V gene. Trimming left V 3 bases short and J 2 bases short, with 9 bases between. The CDR3 totals 13 residues. Here the CDR3 reads CASSGVTPYEQYF. The CDR3 DNA is TGTGCCAGCAGCGGCGTAACTCCCTACGAGCAGTACTTC.

The CDR3 protein is CASSDSRSGGGHSSYEQYF. CDR3 sequence (DNA): TGTGCCAGCAGTGACTCGCGGTCGGGCGGGGGCCACAGCTCCTACGAGCAGTACTTC. J is TRBJ2-7 and V is TRBV6-4, with D possibly TRBD2 on 7 matching bases. CDR1 is MRHNA, CDR2 SNTAGT, per germline. With 0 bases removed from V and 0 bases from J, the gap between germline ends came to 21 bases. The CDR3 length is 19 residues.

The chain uses TRBV27 and TRBJ2-7; a weak D match, TRBD2 (7 bases). The CDR3 extends over 14 amino acids. CDR1 is MNHEY and CDR2 is SMNVEV in the germline V gene (reference sequence). V was pared by 3 bases and J by 0 bases, with 9 bases between. The CDR3 nucleotides are TGTGCCAGCAGTTTTGGGGGGGCCTCCTACGAGCAGTACTTC. The encoded protein is CASSFGGASYEQYF.

This chain uses TRBV9 with TRBJ1-2; a weak D match, TRBD1 (5 bases). The CDR3 has 16 residues. CDR1 and CDR2 from the germline V gene are SGDLS and YYNGEE. V lost 4 bases and J 4 bases, leaving 20 bases between the germline ends. The CDR3 DNA sequence: TGTGCCAGCAGCCCTGGGGGGGGATCGCTTTTCTATGGCTACACCTTC. This encodes CASSPGGGSLFYGYTF.

This chain links TRBV4-1 with TRBJ1-2; no clear D. CDR3 length: 14 residues. Looked up from germline, CDR1 is MGHRA and CDR2 is YSYEKL. V dropped 0 bases and J dropped 1 base, with 6 bases sitting between them. This CDR3 is CASSQEPGNYGYTF. In DNA form, the CDR3 reads TGCGCCAGCAGCCAAGAGCCAGGTAACTATGGCTACACCTTC.

The V call is TRBV19, the J call TRBJ1-6; 7 positions agree with TRBD1. The CDR3 runs to 17 residues. Germline-derived CDR1 and CDR2 are LNHDA and SQIVND (reference sequence). V lost 5 bases to trimming and J lost 7 bases; unmatched junction nucleotides: 14. The CDR3 region has the DNA TGTGCCAGTAGTTCCCGGGACAGACCGGGGCCCAATTCACCCCTCCACTTT. The encoded protein is CASSSRDRPGPNSPLHF.

This chain connects TRBV7-9 to TRBJ1-1, with TRBD1 as a possible D gene (6 bases). The CDR3 sequence is 14 residues long. V gave up 4 bases and J gave up 0 bases, with 9 bases separating them. CDR1 SEHNR and CDR2 FQNEAQ come from the germline V gene (reference sequence). This chain's CDR3 is CASSYTGMNTEAFF. In DNA form, the CDR3 reads TGTGCCAGCAGCTATACAGGGATGAACACTGAAGCTTTCTTT.

The chain couples TRBV7-2 to TRBJ2-7; TRBD1 aligns across 7 bases. V was pared by 2 bases and J by 7 bases, with 8 bases of the junction left unmatched. CDR3 length: 14 residues. Germline values: CDR1 SGHTA, CDR2 FQGNSA. The CDR3 DNA is TGTGCCAGCAGCTTAAATGGACAGGCCGCTGAGCAGTACTTC. Its protein product is CASSLNGQAAEQYF.

This chain connects TRBV19 to TRBJ2-7; 7 bases are shared with TRBD1. From germline, CDR1 is LNHDA and CDR2 SQIVND (reference sequence). After removal of 4 bases from V and 6 bases from J, the junction contained 12 bases not matched to a gene. This CDR3 is built from 15 residues. CDR3 coding DNA: TGTGCCAGTAGTACCCCCGGGACAGAGGCCGGCGAGCAGTACTTC. It yields the protein CASSTPGTEAGEQYF.